The TCR beta chain described here comes from a study of T cell changes during pregnancy in multiple sclerosis. A word on this clone: This same CDR3 is encoded by further DNA sequences in the sample.

The CDR3 sequence is 14 residues long. The V gene's germline CDR1 is MNHEY and CDR2 SMNVEV (reference sequence). V was shortened by 3 bases and J by 3 bases, with 12 bases between the two germline ends. Sequenced by immunoSEQ multiplex PCR; TCRdb stores in-frame clones only, minus some. The table lists 50,000 to 75,000 clones, about 93% of them singletons, with 2.6% in the top ten. The rearrangement joins TRBV27 to TRBJ2-7, with D possibly being TRBD1 (6 bases). The sequence was obtained from a female donor with multiple sclerosis, enrolled in a pregnancy study. This specimen was CD8+ T cells from peripheral blood mononuclear cells, taken in the third trimester of pregnancy. CDR3 nucleotides: TGTGCCAGCAGTTTTGGGGACAACCACTACGAGCAGTACTTC. Protein product: CASSFGDNHYEQYF.